These T cell receptor beta chains were read from a single sample in a study of CD8+CD57+ T cells in acquired aplastic anemia. TCRdb reanalysed the reads using MiXCR and keeps one entry per CDR3 protein. The sample yields about 130,000 distinct CDR3 sequences, over 45% seen once. Sequencing input: sorted CD4+, CD8+, or CD8+CD57+ T cells (not recorded which) from PBMCs. These TCRs come from a human donor in good health, serving as a control. Each CDR3 is given with its conserved first and last residue. The D gene is left open where the match is weak. Size tells how often a clone was seen (once, few, many) or the class of an expanded clone, and some rows leave it out.

J gene: TRBJ1-4
clone size: many
V gene: TRBV20-1
D gene: -
CDR3 DNA: TGCAGTGCTAGAGACTCCGGGTCCGATAATGAAAAACTGTTTTTT
CDR3 protein: CSARDSGSDNEKLFF

J gene: TRBJ1-2
clone size: few
V gene: TRBV19
D gene: -
CDR3 DNA: TGTGCCAGTAGTAAAAGCAGGGGCAACTATGGCTACACCTTC
CDR3 protein: CASSKSRGNYGYTF

J gene: TRBJ2-7
clone size: -
V gene: TRBV19
D gene: -
CDR3 DNA: TGTGCCAGTAGTATAGTCTTCGATGGCGAGCAGTACTTC
CDR3 protein: CASSIVFDGEQYF

J gene: TRBJ2-3
clone size: -
V gene: TRBV10-3
D gene: -
CDR3 DNA: TGTGCCATCACCACTAGCCCCAGCACAGATACGCAGTATTTT
CDR3 protein: CAITTSPSTDTQYF

J gene: TRBJ2-7
clone size: -
V gene: TRBV29-1
D gene: TRBD1
CDR3 DNA: TGCAGCGTGGCCGGGACAGCCAACACCTACGAGCAGTACTTC
CDR3 protein: CSVAGTANTYEQYF

J gene: TRBJ1-2
clone size: many
V gene: TRBV4-3
D gene: -
CDR3 DNA: TGCGCCAGCAGCCAAGGGAGGGGTCATGGCTACACCTTC
CDR3 protein: CASSQGRGHGYTF

J gene: TRBJ2-7
clone size: few
V gene: TRBV29-1
D gene: -
CDR3 DNA: TGCAGCGTTGCCACCCACGGGGCCTACGAGCAGTACTTC
CDR3 protein: CSVATHGAYEQYF

J gene: TRBJ1-2
clone size: -
V gene: TRBV7-9
D gene: -
CDR3 DNA: TGTGCCATACCTCGGGAGGGCTGGTATGGCTACACCTTC
CDR3 protein: CAIPREGWYGYTF

J gene: TRBJ1-6
clone size: -
V gene: TRBV7-2
D gene: -
CDR3 DNA: TGTGCCAGCAGCTTAGAGTCCCTTTCACCCCTCCACTTT
CDR3 protein: CASSLESLSPLHF

J gene: TRBJ1-2
clone size: many
V gene: TRBV15
D gene: -
CDR3 DNA: TGTGCCACCGGCAGGGACCCGGGGGCGACTAACTATGGCTACACCTTC
CDR3 protein: CATGRDPGATNYGYTF

J gene: TRBJ1-6
clone size: many
V gene: TRBV12-3/TRBV12-4
D gene: TRBD1
CDR3 DNA: TGTGCCAGCAGTTTCAGGGGGATTTCACCCCTCCACTTT
CDR3 protein: CASSFRGISPLHF

J gene: TRBJ2-1
clone size: many
V gene: TRBV6-4
D gene: TRBD2
CDR3 DNA: TGTGCCAGCAGTGACGGTAGCGGGGGTTACAATGAGCAGTTCTTC
CDR3 protein: CASSDGSGGYNEQFF

J gene: TRBJ1-6
clone size: many
V gene: TRBV4-3
D gene: -
CDR3 DNA: TGCGCCAGCAGCCAAGGTAGGGCAGGGAGTAATTCACCCCTCCACTTT
CDR3 protein: CASSQGRAGSNSPLHF

J gene: TRBJ2-3
clone size: many
V gene: TRBV4-2
D gene: -
CDR3 DNA: TGTGCCAGCAGCCAAGGCCTGGATACGCAGTATTTT
CDR3 protein: CASSQGLDTQYF

J gene: TRBJ1-1
clone size: -
V gene: TRBV7-2
D gene: -
CDR3 DNA: TGTGCCAGCAGCTTAAGGAGTGAAGCTTTCTTT
CDR3 protein: CASSLRSEAFF

J gene: TRBJ2-5
clone size: many
V gene: TRBV4-1
D gene: TRBD2
CDR3 DNA: TGCGCCAGCAAGTCGCTAGCGGGGGTCCAAGAGACCCAGTACTTC
CDR3 protein: CASKSLAGVQETQYF

J gene: TRBJ2-3
clone size: many
V gene: TRBV5-1
D gene: -
CDR3 DNA: TGCGCCAGCAGCTTGGCCTTAGGGGGGCCTATCACAGATACGCAGTATTTT
CDR3 protein: CASSLALGGPITDTQYF

J gene: TRBJ2-7
clone size: many
V gene: TRBV6-5
D gene: -
CDR3 DNA: TGTGCCAGCGGCCGGGACGTCTACGAGCAGTACTTC
CDR3 protein: CASGRDVYEQYF

J gene: TRBJ2-3
clone size: many
V gene: TRBV5-1
D gene: -
CDR3 DNA: TGCGCCAGCAGCCCCGGGTCCGCGGATACGCAGTATTTT
CDR3 protein: CASSPGSADTQYF

J gene: TRBJ1-2
clone size: -
V gene: TRBV2
D gene: TRBD1
CDR3 DNA: TGTGCCAGCAAGGACAGGGGGCTATATGGCTACACCTTC
CDR3 protein: CASKDRGLYGYTF

J gene: TRBJ2-7
clone size: -
V gene: TRBV5-1
D gene: -
CDR3 DNA: TGCGCCAGCAACTTTCGGGGGCTGGGCGGCGATAACTCCTACGAGCAGTACTTC
CDR3 protein: CASNFRGLGGDNSYEQYF

J gene: TRBJ2-7
clone size: many
V gene: TRBV7-2
D gene: TRBD2
CDR3 DNA: TGTGCCAGCAGCTCCGGACTAGCCGCCTACGAGCAGTACTTC
CDR3 protein: CASSSGLAAYEQYF

J gene: TRBJ2-5
clone size: many
V gene: TRBV12-3/TRBV12-4
D gene: -
CDR3 DNA: TGTGCCAGCAGTTTTTACAGGGTCCAGGGAGAGACCCAGTACTTC
CDR3 protein: CASSFYRVQGETQYF

J gene: TRBJ2-1
clone size: many
V gene: TRBV2
D gene: TRBD2
CDR3 DNA: TGTGCCAGCAGGAGGACTAGCGGCAATGAGCAGTTCTTC
CDR3 protein: CASRRTSGNEQFF

J gene: TRBJ1-2
clone size: -
V gene: TRBV2
D gene: -
CDR3 DNA: TGTGCCAGCAGTGATACGGGGCTGAGGGGCTACACCTTC
CDR3 protein: CASSDTGLRGYTF

J gene: TRBJ2-7
clone size: few
V gene: TRBV29-1
D gene: -
CDR3 DNA: TGCAGCGTTGAGGCTGCCGGGACCTACGAGCAGTACTTC
CDR3 protein: CSVEAAGTYEQYF

J gene: TRBJ2-5
clone size: many
V gene: TRBV29-1
D gene: TRBD2
CDR3 DNA: TGCAGCGCCGGATTAGCGGGGGCCTCCCAAGAGACCCAGTACTTC
CDR3 protein: CSAGLAGASQETQYF

J gene: TRBJ2-1
clone size: -
V gene: TRBV19
D gene: -
CDR3 DNA: TGTGCCAGTAGGATTTCAGGGTCCTACAATGAGCAGTTCTTC
CDR3 protein: CASRISGSYNEQFF

J gene: TRBJ2-5
clone size: -
V gene: TRBV25-1
D gene: -
CDR3 DNA: TGTGCCAGCAGTCAAACAGGGCTGGAGACCCAGTACTTC
CDR3 protein: CASSQTGLETQYF

J gene: TRBJ1-5
clone size: -
V gene: TRBV5-4
D gene: -
CDR3 DNA: TGTGCCAGCAGCCTGAGTTGGCCCGAGGGAGATCAGCCCCAGCATTTT
CDR3 protein: CASSLSWPEGDQPQHF

J gene: TRBJ1-6
clone size: -
V gene: TRBV12-3/TRBV12-4
D gene: -
CDR3 DNA: TGTGCCAGCAGTTTAGGGGGGGGAAGTTCACCCCTCCACTTT
CDR3 protein: CASSLGGGSSPLHF

J gene: TRBJ2-1
clone size: -
V gene: TRBV15
D gene: TRBD1
CDR3 DNA: TGTGCCACCAGCCGATGGACAGGGGGCAATGAGCAGTTCTTC
CDR3 protein: CATSRWTGGNEQFF

J gene: TRBJ1-3
clone size: -
V gene: TRBV10-3
D gene: TRBD1
CDR3 DNA: TGTGCCAGCAGTGTACGACAGGGGGCGGATCTAGGAAACACCATATATTTT
CDR3 protein: CASSVRQGADLGNTIYF

J gene: TRBJ2-7
clone size: many
V gene: TRBV5-8
D gene: -
CDR3 DNA: TGTGCCAGCAGCTTGGGACAATCTTCTGAGCAGTACTTC
CDR3 protein: CASSLGQSSEQYF

J gene: TRBJ2-3
clone size: many
V gene: TRBV12-3/TRBV12-4
D gene: -
CDR3 DNA: TGTGCCAGCAGTTTAAGGGGAGATACGCAGTATTTT
CDR3 protein: CASSLRGDTQYF

J gene: TRBJ2-3
clone size: once
V gene: TRBV7-6
D gene: TRBD2
CDR3 DNA: TGTGCCAGCAGCTTGAGCGGGGCGCACACAGATACGCAGTATTTT
CDR3 protein: CASSLSGAHTDTQYF

J gene: TRBJ2-5
clone size: -
V gene: TRBV4-3
D gene: -
CDR3 DNA: TGCGCCAGCAGCCAAGAGGGAATGGCGGGGTCCCAAGAGACCCAGTACTTC
CDR3 protein: CASSQEGMAGSQETQYF

J gene: TRBJ2-3
clone size: many
V gene: TRBV7-9
D gene: -
CDR3 DNA: TGTGCCAGCAGCTTAGAAGGGACCATCAGCACAGATACGCAGTATTTT
CDR3 protein: CASSLEGTISTDTQYF

J gene: TRBJ2-7
clone size: many
V gene: TRBV12-3/TRBV12-4
D gene: -
CDR3 DNA: TGTGCCAGCAGTCTCTTCCAGGACAGCTCCTACGAGCAGTACTTC
CDR3 protein: CASSLFQDSSYEQYF

J gene: TRBJ2-5
clone size: -
V gene: TRBV7-6
D gene: TRBD2
CDR3 DNA: TGTGCCAGCAGCCGGAGCGGGGGGGTCGGGGAGACCCAGTACTTC
CDR3 protein: CASSRSGGVGETQYF

J gene: TRBJ2-1
clone size: many
V gene: TRBV5-1
D gene: -
CDR3 DNA: TGCGCCAGCAGCTTTACAGAAAGCTCCTACAATGAGCAGTTCTTC
CDR3 protein: CASSFTESSYNEQFF

J gene: TRBJ1-1
clone size: -
V gene: TRBV18
D gene: TRBD1
CDR3 DNA: TGTGCCAGCTCACCCGAGTCAGGGGGCGCAAGCACTGAAGCTTTCTTT
CDR3 protein: CASSPESGGASTEAFF

J gene: TRBJ1-2
clone size: -
V gene: TRBV7-2
D gene: -
CDR3 DNA: TGTGCCAGCAGCTTCGGGGGGGTCGTCTCTGGAAACACCTTC
CDR3 protein: CASSFGGVVSGNTF

J gene: TRBJ1-5
clone size: few
V gene: TRBV10-2
D gene: -
CDR3 DNA: TGCGCCAGCAGTGATTATAGCAATCAGCCCCAGCATTTT
CDR3 protein: CASSDYSNQPQHF

J gene: TRBJ1-2
clone size: many
V gene: TRBV7-8
D gene: TRBD1
CDR3 DNA: TGTGCCAGCAGCTCAGGACAGGGACGTGGCTACACCTTC
CDR3 protein: CASSSGQGRGYTF

J gene: TRBJ1-3
clone size: -
V gene: TRBV24-1
D gene: -
CDR3 DNA: TGTGCCACCAGTGAGACCACAGGTACTGGAAACACCATATATTTT
CDR3 protein: CATSETTGTGNTIYF